The rows below give T cell receptor beta chains drawn from one sample of a study of blood T cell repertoires in COVID-19. TCRdb's copy holds only in-frame clones and misses some; the assay was immunoSEQ multiplex PCR. Of approximately 180,000 clones listed, 70% to 90% were seen once; the top ten hold about 4.5%. Material: peripheral blood. These receptors all stem from a human donor in a cohort sampled during active COVID-19. Both conserved end residues are part of each CDR3. Each record gives: CDR3 protein, V gene, J gene, clone size. Clone sizes are given selectively: once, few, many, or a class where the clone is expanded.

CASSLQDSYEQYF,TRBV18,TRBJ2-7,.
CASSLFLDPYEQYF,TRBV7-8,TRBJ2-7,.
CASSLGLSAGELFF,TRBV11-2,TRBJ2-2,few
CASSLGSSGGDTQYF,TRBV5-1,TRBJ2-3,once
CASSATGTADGYTF,TRBV19,TRBJ1-2,.
CASSSDRAPVERNQPQHF,TRBV28,TRBJ1-5,.
CASSPRDRLAGALNEQFF,TRBV5-6,TRBJ2-1,.
CATSRASGRGTDTQYF,TRBV15,TRBJ2-3,.
CASSLRGNTGELFF,TRBV27,TRBJ2-2,.
CASSIGLAGGQETQYF,TRBV7-2,TRBJ2-5,.
CASSEEWTEGYGYTF,TRBV6-1,TRBJ1-2,.
CASSFNANTEQFF,TRBV7-9,TRBJ2-1,.
CAIAGTENQPQHF,TRBV10-3,TRBJ1-5,.
CASRTGGSGNTIYF,TRBV6-5,TRBJ1-3,once
CASRLIASTDTQYF,TRBV27,TRBJ2-3,.
CASSPKQGTEAFF,TRBV7-8,TRBJ1-1,once
CASREPDRSKNQPQHF,TRBV28,TRBJ1-5,.
CASRGTGGNQPQHF,TRBV19,TRBJ1-5,once
CASSYSRQAYEQYF,TRBV6-6,TRBJ2-7,.
CASSLDVTSYEQYF,TRBV7-9,TRBJ2-7,once
CAWILGQGGETQYF,TRBV30,TRBJ2-5,.
CASSTGGNEQFF,TRBV5-6,TRBJ2-1,.
CASSLPLQGASGNTIYF,TRBV28,TRBJ1-3,.
CASSLTSVGDTGELFF,TRBV5-1,TRBJ2-2,.
CASSLEAGPQETQYF,TRBV5-1,TRBJ2-5,.
CASSLAGTGTYEQYF,TRBV7-2,TRBJ2-7,.